The clone carrying this T cell receptor (beta chain) was detected ten times or more. What it recognizes is unknown. Stated time point: newly diagnosed GD, antithyroid drugs for less than 3 months. Isolated PBMC RNA provided the starting material for the TCR library. This record comes from a study of regulatory T cells in long-lasting Graves disease. Findings and limits, study-wide: When disease was persistent, TRBV28, TRBJ1-2 and TRBJ2-5 were the favored segments. Tissue studied was limited to peripheral blood, excluding thyroid tissue. Persistent Graves' patients showed less TCR diversity than newly diagnosed ones.

Investigators prepared the TCR beta libraries by applying iRepertoire HTBI primers and Arm-PCR of CDR3 regions. In TCRdb, the multiplex PCR reads were re-called with MiXCR into one record per CDR3 protein. This table holds 400,000 to 450,000 distinct CDR3 sequences, about 15% found once. Trimming removed 4 bases at V and 0 bases at J, with 10 bases between. Germline CDR1 and CDR2: SQVTM and ANQGSEA. The CDR3 sequence is 13 residues long. These data are also associated with another study on T cells in Graves' hyperthyroidism and ophthalmopathy.

This clonotype was obtained from a woman between 25 and 40 years old with Graves disease. Sequences were derived from peripheral blood mononuclear cells (PBMCs), sampled at new diagnosis, from a patient treated with antithyroid drugs. The gene calls are TRBV29-1 and TRBJ2-7, with D maybe TRBD2 (5 bases). This CDR3 reads CSVVERTSYEQYF. The CDR3 region has the DNA TGCAGCGTTGTAGAGCGGACCTCCTACGAGCAGTACTTC.